The source of this T cell receptor (beta chain) is a study of blood T cell repertoires in COVID-19. Study information: Italy, Spain and the United States were the sources of the convalescent and acute COVID-19 samples. PBMCs, B-cell-depleted T cells, or T cells provided the cDNA or gDNA that made up the material.

Unmatched junction bases numbered 6, after V lost 5 bases and J lost 8 bases. This CDR3 is 14 amino acids long. CDR1 SGHTA and CDR2 FQGNSA come from the germline V gene. Authors' analysis steps: It was from reference gene primer amplification that nucleated cell counts were estimated. Generated by immunoSEQ multiplex PCR, the TCRdb table keeps only in-frame clones and is missing some. That table furnishes V, J and clone size, whereas the DNA furnished D and trimming. The data show about 260,000 clones, with 75% to 90% seen just once and over 1.5% held by the top ten. Sequenced sample: peripheral blood. This TCR derives from a man between 25 and 39 years old with active or convalescent COVID-19. V and J are TRBV7-2 and TRBJ1-4, with TRBD1 matching 9 bases. CDR3 residues: CASSPGQGYEKLFF. The CDR3 DNA reads TGTGCCAGCAGCCCGGGACAGGGATACGAAAAACTGTTTTTT. The full variable domain, completed using reference TRBV7-2 and TRBJ1-4, is GAGVSQSPSNKVTEKGKDVELRCDPISGHTALYWYRQSLGQGLEFLIYFQGNSAPDKSGLPSDRFSAERTGGSVSTLTIQRTQQEDSAVYLCASSPGQGYEKLFFGSGTQLSVL.